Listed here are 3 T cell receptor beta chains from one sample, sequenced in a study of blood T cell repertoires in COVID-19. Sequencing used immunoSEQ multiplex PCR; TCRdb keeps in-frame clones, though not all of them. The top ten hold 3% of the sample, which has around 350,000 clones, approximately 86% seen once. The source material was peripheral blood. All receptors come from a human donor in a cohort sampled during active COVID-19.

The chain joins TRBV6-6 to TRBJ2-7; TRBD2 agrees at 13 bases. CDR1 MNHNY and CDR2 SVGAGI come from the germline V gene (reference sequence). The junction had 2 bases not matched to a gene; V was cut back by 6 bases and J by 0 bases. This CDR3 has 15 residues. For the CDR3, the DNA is TGTGCCAGCAGAGGGACTAGCGGGACCTCCTACGAGCAGTACTTC. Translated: CASRGTSGTSYEQYF.

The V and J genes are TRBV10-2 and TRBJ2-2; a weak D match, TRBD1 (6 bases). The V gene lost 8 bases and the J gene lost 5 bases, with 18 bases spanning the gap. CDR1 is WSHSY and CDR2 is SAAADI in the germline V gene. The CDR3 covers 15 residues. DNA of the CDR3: TGCGCCAGCCGAACGCCAGGGGATGGAACCGGGGAGCTGTTTTTT. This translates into CASRTPGDGTGELFF.

The CDR3 nucleotides are TGTGCCAGCAGCTTAAGCGCAGGGGGCTCCTACGAGCAGTACTTC. This translates into CASSLSAGGSYEQYF. This sequence joins TRBV7-9 and TRBJ2-7; TRBD1 matches 7 bases. This CDR3 is built from 15 residues. Germline trimming cut 2 bases from V and 0 bases from J; bases unmatched to any gene: 4. CDR1 and CDR2 (germline): SEHNR, FQNEAQ (reference sequence).